Shown below are 12 T cell receptor beta chains from a single sample sequenced in a study of blood T cells in healthy people across ages. The authors ran a second PCR of roughly 6 to 11 cycles using a sample-barcoded 5' primer and a J-beta primer mix. One entry per CDR3 protein, called by TCRdb with MiXCR from the 5' RACE reads. Here the sample spans some 1.5 million distinct CDR3 sequences, 35% to 45% being singletons. Sequencing was carried out using blood. The origin of the receptors is a woman under 30 in good health.

This clonotype was seen more than once but under ten times. The chain has TRBV2 and TRBJ1-1, with 7 positions matching TRBD1. This CDR3 has 13 amino acids. Germline V gene sequence: CDR1 SNHLY, CDR2 FYNNEI. J lost 0 bases, V lost 9 bases, and 4 bases had no gene match. CDR3 region: CARSGTVNTEAFF. For the CDR3, the DNA is TGTGCCAGATCCGGGACAGTGAACACTGAAGCTTTCTTT.

This chain connects TRBV29-1 to TRBJ2-2; D is uncertain. The CDR3 is 12 amino acids. Per the germline V gene, CDR1 is SQVTM and CDR2 is ANQGSEA. V gave up 5 bases and J gave up 5 bases, with 9 bases separating them. The CDR3 sequence is CSVNKGTGELFF. As DNA, the CDR3 is TGCAGCGTTAATAAAGGGACCGGGGAGCTGTTTTTT.

A few counts support this clonotype. At one end the junction does not follow the germline gene, possibly because of a read error. The V and J genes are TRBV20-1 and TRBJ1-1; tentative D call: TRBD1 (6 bases). The CDR3 length is 15 residues. Germline V CDR1 and CDR2: DFQATT, SNEGSKA (reference sequence). The CDR3: CSAREGTRENTEAFF. DNA of the CDR3: TGCAGTGCCAGAGAGGGGACACGGGAAAACACTGAAGCTTTCTTT.

J is TRBJ1-3 and V is TRBV6-2 or TRBV6-3; D is unclear. The CDR3 loop spans 15 amino acids. The germline V and J ends were trimmed by 2 bases and 0 bases, with 8 bases remaining between them. Germline loops: CDR1 MNHEY, CDR2 SVGEGT. The CDR3 coding sequence is TGTGCCAGCAGTTACGGAGGGAGCTCTGGAAACACCATATATTTT. It yields the protein CASSYGGSSGNTIYF.

J is TRBJ1-3 and V is TRBV29-1; D ambiguous. The germline CDR1 and CDR2 sequences are SQVTM and ANQGSEA. V lost 0 bases, J lost 0 bases, and 6 bases lay in between. This CDR3 contains 14 residues. The CDR3 DNA follows: TGCAGCGTTGAAGACCGGAGCTCTGGAAACACCATATATTTT. Translation gives CSVEDRSSGNTIYF.

The V gene is TRBV28, the J gene TRBJ2-7; weak D call: TRBD2 (5 bases). The CDR3 is made up of 14 amino acids. Germline-derived CDR1 and CDR2 are MDHEN and SYDVKM. V dropped 6 bases and J dropped 5 bases, with 17 bases sitting between them. The CDR3 DNA follows: TGTGCCAGCAGGGGAGACATATCGGGCGACGAGCAGTACTTC. It specifies CASRGDISGDEQYF. Supplemented by reference TRBV28 and TRBJ2-7, the full variable domain reads DVKVTQSSRYLVKRTGEKVFLECVQDMDHENMFWYRQDPGLGLRLIYFSYDVKMKEKGDIPEGYSVSREKKERFSLILESASTNQTSMYLCASRGDISGDEQYFGPGTRLTVT.

This clonotype has a single count. V usage is TRBV7-2 and J usage is TRBJ2-5; the match to TRBD2 covers 7 bases. This CDR3 contains 13 residues. Germline assignment: CDR1 SGHTA and CDR2 FQGNSA. V lost 4 bases and J lost 10; bases outside the gene matches: 9. The CDR3 is CASSSGTIWDQYF. The CDR3, as DNA: TGTGCCAGCAGCTCTGGGACTATTTGGGACCAGTACTTC.

This chain uses TRBV23-1 with TRBJ2-7; 8 bases align to TRBD1. TRBV23-1 is noted as an ORF with a role that remains uncertain. The CDR3 contains 14 residues. V lost 5 bases to trimming and J lost 7 bases; unmatched junction nucleotides: 10. This chain's CDR3 is CASSAQGARNEQYF. CDR3 nucleotides: TGCGCCAGCAGTGCGCAGGGGGCAAGAAATGAGCAGTACTTC.

This clonotype has only a few counts. The rearrangement links TRBV20-1 to TRBJ2-1; 12 nucleotides agree with TRBD2. Germline V gives CDR1 DFQATT, CDR2 SNEGSKA (reference sequence). The CDR3 totals 14 residues. V was clipped by 6 bases and J by 4 bases; unmatched bases: 4. In nucleotides, the CDR3 is TGCAGTGCCTTGGGGACTAGCGGGTACAATGAGCAGTTCTTC. It encodes CSALGTSGYNEQFF.

This clonotype was detected a few times. This rearrangement joins TRBV7-8 to TRBJ1-1; D is unresolved. V was clipped by 5 bases and J by 5 bases, with 15 bases between them. Germline CDR1 reads SGHVS; CDR2 reads FQNEAQ. The CDR3 consists of 14 residues. The CDR3 here is CASSSLRGMTEAFF. The CDR3 coding sequence is TGTGCCAGCAGCAGCCTGCGGGGTATGACTGAAGCTTTCTTT.

The rearrangement links TRBV28 to TRBJ2-2; D unresolved. Germline values: CDR1 MDHEN, CDR2 SYDVKM. Trimming pared 7 bases from V and 5 bases from J, leaving 14 bases between. The CDR3 is 14 amino acids. DNA of the CDR3: TGTGCCAGCAAGGGCTCCCTGATGACCGGGGAGCTGTTTTTT. Encoded protein: CASKGSLMTGELFF.

This chain links TRBV4-3 with TRBJ2-1; 16 bases map to TRBD2. With V trimmed by 3 bases and J by 3 bases, 11 bases remained unmatched. This CDR3 spans 20 amino acids. Germline values: CDR1 LGHNA, CDR2 YSLEER. The CDR3 loop reads CASSQTPGLAGGGIYNEQFF. CDR3 nucleotides: TGCGCCAGCAGCCAGACACCGGGACTAGCGGGAGGGGGCATCTACAATGAGCAGTTCTTC.